Below, 17 T cell receptor beta chains from the same sample are listed, as sequenced in a study of cytomegalovirus exposure and HLA in healthy donors. Primers: 60 Vbeta forward and 13 Jbeta reverse. Assay: immunoSEQ multiplex PCR; the TCRdb copy retains only in-frame clones and omits some. This table has 200,000 to 250,000 clones, roughly 83% appearing once. Sequenced input: PBMCs. The source is a girl aged 5-17 years in good health and CMV-seronegative.

The V call is TRBV5-6, the J call TRBJ2-4; D call uncertain. V was clipped by 3 bases and J by 6 bases, with 10 bases between them. There are 13 residues in the CDR3. The germline V gene has CDR1 SGHDT and CDR2 YYEEEE. DNA for the CDR3: TGTGCCAGCAGCTCTACTTATATAAACATTCAGTACTTC. This encodes CASSSTYINIQYF.

This chain uses TRBV9 with TRBJ1-3; perhaps TRBD1 as D (5 bases). Germline CDR1 reads SGDLS; CDR2 reads YYNGEE. This CDR3 region has 15 residues. With 2 bases removed from V and 4 bases from J, the gap between germline ends came to 13 bases. In nucleotides, the CDR3 is TGTGCCAGCAGCGTCGACAGCATACTAGGAAACACCATATATTTT. Translated, it gives CASSVDSILGNTIYF.

V is TRBV5-1 and J is TRBJ2-1; 9 bases agree with TRBD2. CDR1 and CDR2 from the germline V gene are SGHRS and YFSETQ. CDR3 length equals 19 residues. V was pared by 4 bases and J by 1 base, with 15 bases of the junction left unmatched. CDR3: CASSPTGSGGSWSYNEQFF. CDR3 in DNA: TGCGCCAGCAGCCCCACAGGTAGCGGGGGCTCGTGGTCCTACAATGAGCAGTTCTTC.

This sequence joins TRBV2 and TRBJ2-2, with 9 nucleotides matching TRBD1. CDR1 SNHLY and CDR2 FYNNEI come from the germline V gene. V shed 8 bases and J 3 bases; nucleotides not matched to a gene: 13. This CDR3 contains 17 residues. This chain's CDR3 is CASGETGTGWHTGELFF. DNA of the CDR3: TGTGCCAGCGGAGAAACCGGGACAGGGTGGCACACCGGGGAGCTGTTTTTT.

The rearrangement joins TRBV7-7 to TRBJ2-7, with 7 bases matching TRBD1. The CDR3 contains 14 residues. Trimming at V came to 5 bases and at J to 2 bases, leaving 6 bases not matched to a gene. Per germline, CDR1 SSHAT and CDR2 FNYEAQ (reference sequence). The CDR3 DNA sequence: TGTGCCAGCAGCCCCGGGACAGATCCCTACGAGCAGTACTTC. Protein: CASSPGTDPYEQYF.

This chain links TRBV7-9 with TRBJ1-6; no reliable D call. Trimming removed 1 base from V and 9 bases from J, with 19 bases in between. The V gene's germline CDR1 is SEHNR and CDR2 FQNEAQ (reference sequence). CDR3 length: 17 residues. The chain's CDR3 is CASSLVLQRGKFSPLHF. In DNA, the CDR3 is TGTGCCAGCAGCTTAGTACTCCAGCGGGGTAAATTTTCACCCCTCCACTTT. The full variable domain, completed using reference TRBV7-9 and TRBJ1-6, is DTGVSQNPRHKITKRGQNVTFRCDPISEHNRLYWYRQTLGQGPEFLTYFQNEAQLEKSRLLSDRFSAERPKGSFSTLEIQRTEQGDSAMYLCASSLVLQRGKFSPLHFGNGTRLTVT.

The J gene is TRBJ2-5, the V gene TRBV7-9; no firm D call. The CDR3 runs to 16 residues. Trimming removed 6 bases at V and 5 bases at J, with 22 bases between. Germline CDR1 reads SEHNR; CDR2 reads FQNEAQ (reference sequence). DNA for the CDR3: TGTGCCAGCAGTCCCTCTTTGGGCCGATTGTTGGAGACCCAGTACTTC. Residues: CASSPSLGRLLETQYF.

The chain carries TRBV5-5 and TRBJ2-5, with 7 nucleotides matching TRBD2. The CDR3 contains 15 residues. The trim removed 4 bases at V and 2 bases at J, leaving 8 bases unmatched. Germline CDR1 and CDR2: SGHKS and YYEKEE (reference sequence). The CDR3 bases are TGTGCCAGCAGCGCCTACATCGGGAGGCAAGAGACCCAGTACTTC. It codes for CASSAYIGRQETQYF.

The chain recombines TRBV4-1 with TRBJ2-7; 11 bases are a match to TRBD2. The V gene end was trimmed by 4 bases and the J gene end by 3 bases; junction bases not matched to a gene: 8. Germline-derived CDR1 and CDR2 are MGHRA and YSYEKL. The CDR3 runs 16 residues. The CDR3 region is CASSLKASGGIYEQYF. CDR3 coding DNA: TGCGCCAGCAGCCTGAAGGCTAGCGGGGGGATCTACGAGCAGTACTTC.

This chain joins TRBV28 and TRBJ2-1; 8 nucleotides match TRBD1. The germline V gene encodes CDR1 MDHEN and CDR2 SYDVKM. V lost 6 bases, J lost 7 bases, and 14 bases stayed unmatched. The CDR3 has 16 residues. The DNA for the CDR3 is TGTGCCAGCAGGCAACAGGGGGTCTTTGGTCGGAATGAGCAGTTCTTC. It codes for CASRQQGVFGRNEQFF.

The rearrangement links TRBV7-2 to TRBJ1-1; 7 positions agree with TRBD1. Looked up from germline, CDR1 is SGHTA and CDR2 is FQGNSA. The J segment lost 5 bases and the V segment lost 4 bases, leaving 1 base of the junction unmatched. The length of the CDR3 is 12 residues. CDR3 DNA sequence: TGTGCCAGCAGCTCAGGGGGTACTGAAGCTTTCTTT. As protein: CASSSGGTEAFF.

The rearrangement joins TRBV19 to TRBJ1-1; D not certain. Germline assignment: CDR1 LNHDA and CDR2 SQIVND (reference sequence). V lost 4 bases and J 11 bases, leaving 8 bases between the germline ends. The CDR3 has 10 residues. CDR3 nucleotides: TGTGCCAGTAGTAACAGCTGGGCTTTCTTT. Translation: CASSNSWAFF.

The J gene is TRBJ1-3, the V gene TRBV5-8; D uncertain. Trimming removed 1 base at V and 6 bases at J, with 2 bases between. Germline V gene sequence: CDR1 SGHTS, CDR2 YDEGEE. CDR3 length equals 11 residues. The CDR3: CASSLLNTIYF. The CDR3, as DNA: TGTGCCAGCAGCTTGCTAAACACCATATATTTT.

V usage is TRBV1 and J usage is TRBJ2-5; the table's D call, TRBD2, was not checked against the DNA. TRBV1 is marked as a pseudogene. There are 17 residues in the CDR3. CDR3 amino acids: CTSSQDRRVEAKETQYF. As DNA, the CDR3 is TGCACCAGCAGCCAAGATAGACGGGTCGAGGCTAAAGAGACCCAGTACTTC.

CDR3 sequence: CAISEGGDRETQYF. The CDR3 region has the DNA TGTGCCATCAGTGAGGGGGGGGATCGGGAGACCCAGTACTTC. This chain joins TRBV10-3 and TRBJ2-5; 7 nucleotides align to TRBD2. Germline V gene data show CDR1 as ENHRY and CDR2 as SYGVKD. The CDR3 runs to 14 residues. V lost 2 bases and J lost 5; bases outside the gene matches: 5.

The chain employs TRBV5-1 and TRBJ2-7; 7 nucleotides agree with TRBD2. This CDR3 has 16 amino acids. V gave up 3 bases and J gave up 4 bases; unmatched junction bases: 13. CDR1 is SGHRS, CDR2 YFSETQ, per germline. The CDR3 is CASSSLGEGRWYEQYF. The CDR3 coding sequence is TGCGCCAGCAGCTCACTGGGGGAGGGGCGTTGGTACGAGCAGTACTTC.

Written as DNA, the CDR3 is TGTGCCAGCAGTTTGGCGCGGCAGCACACTGAAGCTTTCTTT. Protein sequence: CASSLARQHTEAFF. The chain uses TRBV27 and TRBJ1-1, with D unclear. The length of the CDR3 is 14 residues. CDR1 is MNHEY and CDR2 is SMNVEV in the germline V gene (reference sequence). V was pared by 3 bases and J by 3 bases, with 11 bases between.